This T cell receptor beta chain was identified during a study of blood T cell repertoires in COVID-19. Study overall: There were acute and convalescent COVID-19 samples, and they came from the United States, Italy and Spain.

The CDR3 has 12 amino acids. The V end was cut by 6 bases, the J end by 4 bases, with 8 bases between. CDR1 KGHSH and CDR2 LQKENI come from the germline V gene. As originally analysed: The assay estimated nucleated cells by amplifying reference gene primers. Here immunoSEQ multiplex PCR was the method, and the copy in TCRdb shows in-frame clones only, minus some. V, J and clone size are those of that table, while D and trimming were read from the DNA. This repertoire shows about 170,000 clones, approximately 85% found once; its top ten account for approximately 1.3%. The gene calls are TRBV18 and TRBJ2-3; weak D call: TRBD2 (6 bases). The sample consisted of peripheral blood. The receptor comes from a man aged 60 to 69 who had recovered from COVID-19. The CDR3 reads CASSPSADTQYF. CDR3 in DNA: TGTGCCAGCTCCCCTAGCGCAGATACGCAGTATTTT.